The clone carrying this TCR beta chain was seen ten or more times. As yet, its antigen is unknown. Busulfan-fludarabine conditioning, marrow transplant, and cyclophosphamide on days +3 and +4 were administered. TCRdb's table, derived via immunoSEQ multiplex PCR, lists solely in-frame clones and lacks some. The data show 16,000 or so clones, none appearing only once, with 0.45% to 0.65% held by the ten largest. The data originate from a study of T cells after posttransplantation cyclophosphamide. Study-level findings and limits: Tissue-infiltrating T cells from skin or gut overlapped little with blood T cells. Recipient CMV seropositivity and CMV reactivation strongly tracked TRB clonality. Later blood repertoires were often dominated by clones from the donor CD8+ memory compartment.

Germline V gene lookup returns CDR1 SQVTM and CDR2 ANQGSEA. The length of the CDR3 is 15 residues. V was shortened by 2 bases and J by 0 bases, with 10 bases between the two germline ends. The sequencing here drew on PBMCs, taken after allogeneic stem cell transplant with posttransplant cyclophosphamide. This receptor was identified in a female patient aged 25-40 years who received an allogeneic stem cell transplant from a related donor, was CMV-positive, and had no GVHD. The graft donor may have contributed some T cells. This chain links TRBV29-1 with TRBJ1-4; D gene ambiguous. DNA for the CDR3: TGCAGCGTTGAAATGTCGACTGCAACTAATGAAAAACTGTTTTTT. This translates into CSVEMSTATNEKLFF.